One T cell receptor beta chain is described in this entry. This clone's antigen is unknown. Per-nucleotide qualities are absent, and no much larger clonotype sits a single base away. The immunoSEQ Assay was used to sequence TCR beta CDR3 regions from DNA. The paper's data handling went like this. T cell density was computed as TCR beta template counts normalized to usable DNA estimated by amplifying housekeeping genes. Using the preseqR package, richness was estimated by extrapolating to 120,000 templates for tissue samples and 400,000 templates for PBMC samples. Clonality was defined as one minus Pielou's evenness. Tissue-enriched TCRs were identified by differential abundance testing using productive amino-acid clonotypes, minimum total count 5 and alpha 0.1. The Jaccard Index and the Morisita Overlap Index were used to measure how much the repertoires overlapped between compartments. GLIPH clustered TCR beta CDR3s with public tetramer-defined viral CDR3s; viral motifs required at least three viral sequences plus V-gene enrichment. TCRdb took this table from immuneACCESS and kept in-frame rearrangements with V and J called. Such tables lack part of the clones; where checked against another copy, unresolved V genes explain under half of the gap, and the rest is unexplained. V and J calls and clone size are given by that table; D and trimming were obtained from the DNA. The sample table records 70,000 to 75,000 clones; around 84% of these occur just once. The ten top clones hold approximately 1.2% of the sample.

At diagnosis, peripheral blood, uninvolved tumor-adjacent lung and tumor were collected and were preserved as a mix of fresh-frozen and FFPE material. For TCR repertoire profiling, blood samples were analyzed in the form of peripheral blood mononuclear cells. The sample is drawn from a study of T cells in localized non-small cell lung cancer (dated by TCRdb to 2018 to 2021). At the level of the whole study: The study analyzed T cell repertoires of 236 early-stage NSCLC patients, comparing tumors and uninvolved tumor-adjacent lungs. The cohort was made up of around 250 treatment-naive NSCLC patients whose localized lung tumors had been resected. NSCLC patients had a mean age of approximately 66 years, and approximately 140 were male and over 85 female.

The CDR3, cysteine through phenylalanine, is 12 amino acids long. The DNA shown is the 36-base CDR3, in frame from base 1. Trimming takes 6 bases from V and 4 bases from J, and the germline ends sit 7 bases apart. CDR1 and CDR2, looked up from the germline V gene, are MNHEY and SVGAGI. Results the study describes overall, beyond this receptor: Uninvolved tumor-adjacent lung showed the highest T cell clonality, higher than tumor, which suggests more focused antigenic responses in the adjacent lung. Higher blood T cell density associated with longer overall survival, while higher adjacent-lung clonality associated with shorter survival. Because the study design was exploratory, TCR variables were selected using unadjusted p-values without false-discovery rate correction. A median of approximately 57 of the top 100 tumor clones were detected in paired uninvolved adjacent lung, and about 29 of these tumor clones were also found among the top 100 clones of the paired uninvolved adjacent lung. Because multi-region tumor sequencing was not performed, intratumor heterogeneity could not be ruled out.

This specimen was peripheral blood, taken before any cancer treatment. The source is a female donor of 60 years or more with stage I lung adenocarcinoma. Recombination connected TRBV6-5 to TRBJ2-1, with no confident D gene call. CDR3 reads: CASSRAYNEQFF. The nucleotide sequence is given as TGTGCCAGCAGCCGAGCATACAATGAGCAGTTCTTC.